The 30 T cell receptor beta chains reported below all come from one sample, sequenced in a study of vaccination and CD4 T cells after COVID-19. Their antigens remain unidentified. The Oncomine TCR Beta short-read assay was applied to DNA of cultured CD4+ T cells. TCRdb passed the PCR reads through MiXCR, listing each CDR3 protein once. The sample yields around 15,000 distinct CDR3 sequences, approximately 56% seen once. As to time point: late sampling 161 to 241 days after vaccination in a few convalescent patients. Stated treatment: approximately 10-day PBMC culture with coronavirus spike peptide pools or control peptides (ViraFEST assay). The sample consisted of CD4+ T cells from blood, cultured in vitro, taken about 7 months after SARS-CoV-2 vaccination. The receptors were gathered from a human donor who had recovered from COVID-19.

There are a few counts of this clonotype. V gene TRBV20-1 combines with J gene TRBJ1-5, with D uncertain. Germline V gives CDR1 DFQATT, CDR2 SNEGSKA (reference sequence). This CDR3 has 12 residues. Between the trimmed V and J ends, which lost 3 bases and 6 bases, there was a span of 9 bases. The chain's CDR3 is CSASSGSQPQHF. CDR3 DNA sequence: TGCAGTGCTAGTTCAGGAAGTCAGCCCCAGCATTTT.

The V gene is TRBV7-2, the J gene TRBJ1-6; D remains unclear. Germline values: CDR1 SGHTA, CDR2 FQGNSA. This CDR3 spans 15 amino acids. V was clipped by 3 bases and J by 5 bases, with 11 bases between them. The CDR3 region is CASSFTAQNNSPLHF. The CDR3 coding sequence is TGTGCCAGCAGCTTTACCGCCCAAAATAATTCACCCCTCCACTTT. Based on the CDR3 plus reference TRBV7-2 and TRBJ1-6, the full variable domain is GAGVSQSPSNKVTEKGKDVELRCDPISGHTALYWYRQSLGQGLEFLIYFQGNSAPDKSGLPSDRFSAERTGGSVSTLTIQRTQQEDSAVYLCASSFTAQNNSPLHFGNGTRLTVT.

The chain joins TRBV15 to TRBJ1-2; 7 bases match TRBD1. The CDR3 sequence is 14 residues long. Trimming took 2 bases from V and 8 from J; bases not matched to a gene: 8. Germline loops: CDR1 LNHNV, CDR2 YYDKDF (reference sequence). As DNA, the CDR3 is TGTGCCACCAGCAGATTATACAGGGGTGGGGGCTACACCTTC. Its protein is CATSRLYRGGGYTF.

In the case of this clonotype: The conserved final phenylalanine or tryptophan is absent from the CDR3, which likely points to a read error. No DNA is shown, since the ends of the CDR3 on it are uncertain; the CDR3 is the one TCRdb lists. The CDR3 reads CASSRGQDRVWG. The V gene is TRBV18, the J gene TRBJ1-1; TRBD1 reflects the table's D call only, with no check against the DNA. The CDR3 spans 12 amino acids, including both terminal residues. Germline CDR1 reads KGHSH; CDR2 reads LQKENI.

In this sample, this clonotype turned up a few times. J is TRBJ2-7 and V is TRBV25-1; 7 bases are a match to TRBD2. CDR1 and CDR2 from the germline V gene are MGHDK and SYGVNS. V shed 2 bases and J 2 bases; nucleotides not matched to a gene: 6. CDR3 size: 15 residues. CDR3 region: CASSEMWEGAYEQYF. The CDR3 bases are TGTGCCAGCAGTGAAATGTGGGAGGGAGCCTACGAGCAGTACTTC.

The sample holds a few counts of this clonotype. The chain uses TRBV15 and TRBJ2-5, with D possibly matching TRBD1 (6 bases). The CDR3 has 15 amino acids. Germline-derived CDR1 and CDR2 are LNHNV and YYDKDF (reference sequence). V lost 2 bases, J lost 5 bases, and 15 bases lay in between. CDR3 loop: CATSRKQGWDETQYF. The CDR3 DNA reads as TGTGCCACCAGCAGAAAACAGGGTTGGGACGAGACCCAGTACTTC.

The rearrangement joins TRBV20-1 to TRBJ1-2; D remains unclear. The V end lost 0 bases, the J end lost 4 bases, and 15 bases lay between the germline ends. Germline-derived CDR1 and CDR2 are DFQATT and SNEGSKA (reference sequence). This CDR3 has 15 amino acids. The CDR3: CSAREGGGFLYGYTF. CDR3 sequence (DNA): TGCAGTGCTAGAGAGGGAGGAGGTTTTCTCTATGGCTACACCTTC.

The chain couples TRBV7-3 to TRBJ2-2; 7 positions agree with TRBD2. The CDR3 spans 17 residues. The germline V gene has CDR1 SGHTA and CDR2 FQGTGA. V lost 5 bases and J lost 1; bases outside the gene matches: 10. The CDR3 reads CASSPQTGTMNTGELFF. The CDR3 DNA reads as TGTGCCAGCAGCCCCCAAACCGGGACTATGAACACCGGGGAGCTGTTTTTT.

This sequence joins TRBV20-1 and TRBJ2-3; perhaps TRBD2 as D (6 bases). CDR3 length: 14 residues. With 0 bases removed from V and 6 bases from J, the gap between germline ends came to 13 bases. Germline V lookup: CDR1 DFQATT, CDR2 SNEGSKA (reference sequence). The CDR3 nucleotides read TGCAGTGCTAGAGATCACGGGAGCTTGGATACGCAGTATTTT. Amino acid sequence: CSARDHGSLDTQYF.

This sequence joins TRBV7-2 and TRBJ1-1; tentatively, D is TRBD1 (5 bases). Trimming left V 2 bases short and J 6 bases short, with 7 bases between. The CDR3 runs 12 residues. The V gene's germline CDR1 is SGHTA and CDR2 FQGNSA. CDR3 DNA sequence: TGTGCCAGCAGCTTAACCAGGGCTGAAGCTTTCTTT. This encodes CASSLTRAEAFF.

This chain joins TRBV10-3 and TRBJ2-5, with TRBD2 matching 7 bases. CDR3 length: 14 residues. Trimming removed 6 bases from V and 4 bases from J; junction bases left unmatched: 8. Germline V gene lookup returns CDR1 ENHRY and CDR2 SYGVKD. CDR3 sequence reads: CAISNPSGGETQYF. DNA for the CDR3: TGTGCCATCAGCAATCCTAGCGGAGGAGAGACCCAGTACTTC.

This clonotype was seen just once. J is TRBJ2-3 and V is TRBV7-6, with 7 bases fitting TRBD1. Losses at the gene ends were 4 bases for V and 0 bases for J; bases not matched to a gene: 4. This CDR3 region has 15 residues. Per germline, CDR1 SGHVS and CDR2 FNYEAQ. CDR3 residues: CASSSQGQSTDTQYF. DNA for the CDR3: TGTGCCAGCAGCTCCCAGGGACAGAGCACAGATACGCAGTATTTT.

This clonotype was seen a few times. This chain links TRBV6-5 with TRBJ2-1; D tentatively reads TRBD1 or TRBD2 (5 bases each). CDR3 length: 15 amino acids. V was trimmed by 4 bases and J by 5 bases, leaving 15 bases between them. Germline loops: CDR1 MNHEY, CDR2 SVGAGI. As DNA, the CDR3 is TGTGCCAGCAGTTTGGGACGGATCCGTGACAATGAGCAGTTCTTC. Amino acids: CASSLGRIRDNEQFF.

This clonotype appeared a few times. This chain uses TRBV6-1 with TRBJ1-5; 8 bases line up with TRBD1. This CDR3 has 15 residues. The V segment lost 4 bases and the J segment 3 bases; nucleotides outside the gene matches: 5. Germline V gene sequence: CDR1 MNHNS, CDR2 SASEGT. The CDR3 here is CASSADRAPNQPQHF. The CDR3 DNA reads TGTGCCAGCAGTGCGGACAGGGCCCCCAATCAGCCCCAGCATTTT.

This clonotype showed up just a few times. V usage is TRBV21-1 and J usage is TRBJ1-5; the D call of TRBD1 is as the table states it, not checked on the DNA. TRBV21-1 is recorded as a pseudogene. The CDR3 covers 15 residues. The CDR3 DNA follows: TGTGCCAGCAGCAAAGAGGGGATTAGCAATCAGCCCCAGCATTTT. Translating it yields CASSKEGISNQPQHF.

V and J are TRBV11-1 and TRBJ1-1, with D hard to call. The CDR3 has 14 residues. Trimming shortened V by 3 bases and J by 3 bases, and 11 bases separated the two germline ends. Per the germline V gene, CDR1 is SGHAT and CDR2 is FQDESV (reference sequence). The CDR3 DNA reads TGTGCCAGCAGCTTTGGGGTCGGCTACACTGAAGCTTTCTTT. Translated: CASSFGVGYTEAFF.

The V call is TRBV20-1, the J call TRBJ1-2, with 9 nucleotides matching TRBD1. CDR3 length: 14 residues. Trimming cost V 2 bases and J 5 bases; bases outside gene matches: 6. CDR1 and CDR2 from the germline V gene are DFQATT and SNEGSKA (reference sequence). DNA for the CDR3: TGCAGTGCTAGAAGATGGGACAGGGAATATGGCTACACCTTC. It encodes CSARRWDREYGYTF.

This chain links TRBV20-1 with TRBJ2-1; the match to TRBD2 covers 8 bases. The CDR3 consists of 15 residues. After removal of 6 bases from V and 4 bases from J, the junction contained 11 bases not matched to a gene. CDR1 DFQATT and CDR2 SNEGSKA come from the germline V gene (reference sequence). The CDR3 region is CSAEAIAGMYNEQFF. The CDR3, as DNA: TGCAGTGCCGAAGCCATAGCGGGGATGTACAATGAGCAGTTCTTC.

This rearrangement joins TRBV7-9 to TRBJ2-6; possibly TRBD1 for D (5 bases). Germline V lookup: CDR1 SEHNR, CDR2 FQNEAQ (reference sequence). V shed 5 bases and J shed 0 bases, with 14 bases lying between them. The CDR3 totals 17 residues. Here the CDR3 DNA reads TGTGCCAGCAGCGAGCTAGGGGCTATCTCTGGGGCCAACGTCCTGACTTTC. Translated, it gives CASSELGAISGANVLTF.

This clonotype was counted between two and nine times. The chain couples TRBV20-1 to TRBJ2-5, with 9 bases matching TRBD1. Trimming at V came to 1 base and at J to 4 bases, leaving 10 bases not matched to a gene. This CDR3 spans 16 amino acids. CDR1 is DFQATT and CDR2 is SNEGSKA in the germline V gene (reference sequence). CDR3 residues: CSARGSRVTGGETQYF. The CDR3 DNA follows: TGCAGTGCTAGAGGTAGCCGGGTGACAGGGGGAGAGACCCAGTACTTC.

This chain links TRBV7-2 with TRBJ2-1; D might be TRBD2 (6 bases). The CDR3 has 14 amino acids. The V and J ends lost 1 base and 3 bases respectively, with 7 bases between them. The germline V gene encodes CDR1 SGHTA and CDR2 FQGNSA. The CDR3: CASSLGTNYNEQFF. The CDR3 DNA reads TGTGCCAGCAGCTTAGGGACTAACTACAATGAGCAGTTCTTC.

Worth noting for this clonotype: The junction departs from the called germline gene at one end, perhaps through a read error. The chain carries TRBV6-1 and TRBJ2-7; 10 bases are shared with TRBD1. The CDR3 runs to 14 residues. Germline loops: CDR1 MNHNS, CDR2 SASEGT. CDR3 DNA sequence: TGTGCCAGCAGCTGGGACAGGGGCTCCCACGAGCAGTACTTC. As protein: CASSWDRGSHEQYF.

The gene calls are TRBV7-9 and TRBJ2-5; D is ambiguous. The CDR3 sequence is 12 residues long. V was pared by 4 bases and J by 4 bases, with 7 bases between. Germline CDR1 is SEHNR and CDR2 is FQNEAQ (reference sequence). CDR3 loop: CASSWVGETQYF. The DNA for the CDR3 is TGTGCCAGCAGCTGGGTGGGAGAGACCCAGTACTTC.

A single count supports this clonotype. The J gene is TRBJ1-2, the V gene TRBV4-2, with 9 bases matching TRBD1. CDR3 length: 15 amino acids. CDR1 and CDR2 from the germline V gene are LGHNA and YNFKEQ. The J segment lost 6 bases and the V segment lost 0 bases, leaving 5 bases of the junction unmatched. The CDR3 region has the DNA TGTGCCAGCAGCCAAGAGTTCACAGGGGGCGATGGCTACACCTTC. Protein: CASSQEFTGGDGYTF.

There are a few counts of this clonotype. This chain connects TRBV27 to TRBJ2-7; perhaps TRBD1 as D (6 bases). V was clipped by 2 bases and J by 6 bases, with 14 bases between them. The CDR3 totals 14 residues. The germline gives CDR1 MNHEY, CDR2 SMNVEV (reference sequence). CDR3 DNA sequence: TGTGCCAGCAGTTTAAGGCAGGGGCGTGGCGAGCAGTACTTC. It translates to CASSLRQGRGEQYF.

The rearrangement joins TRBV20-1 to TRBJ2-1; no definite D call. The CDR3 is 16 amino acids. V was shortened by 0 bases and J by 0 bases, with 12 bases between the two germline ends. CDR1 DFQATT and CDR2 SNEGSKA come from the germline V gene (reference sequence). The chain's CDR3 is CSARDRFGSSYNEQFF. The CDR3 DNA is TGCAGTGCTAGAGATCGTTTCGGTTCCTCCTACAATGAGCAGTTCTTC.

The chain uses TRBV6-2 or TRBV6-3 and TRBJ1-2; possibly TRBD1 for D (5 bases). CDR3 length equals 14 residues. The V end lost 0 bases, the J end lost 4 bases, and 9 bases lay between the germline ends. Per germline, CDR1 MNHEY and CDR2 SVGEGT. For the CDR3, the DNA is TGTGCCAGCAGTTACTCGATAGGGGTCTATGGCTACACCTTC. Its protein is CASSYSIGVYGYTF.

The chain links TRBV20-1 to TRBJ2-5, with 8 bases that match TRBD2. The germline V gene has CDR1 DFQATT and CDR2 SNEGSKA (reference sequence). This CDR3 is built from 15 residues. V lost 1 base, J lost 5 bases, and 9 bases stayed unmatched. The CDR3 sequence is CSARGSAGGRETQYF. The CDR3 bases are TGCAGTGCTAGAGGGAGTGCGGGGGGCAGGGAGACCCAGTACTTC.

Within the sample, this clonotype is large (0.1 to 1%). V usage is TRBV12-3 or TRBV12-4 and J usage is TRBJ2-7; 8 positions agree with TRBD2. CDR3 size: 14 residues. The V gene end was trimmed by 5 bases and the J gene end by 7 bases; junction bases not matched to a gene: 10. In DNA form, the CDR3 reads TGTGCCAGCAGTGTTAGCGGGATCCTGGGGGAGCAGTACTTC. As protein: CASSVSGILGEQYF.

This clonotype is medium-sized by share. V gene TRBV11-2 combines with J gene TRBJ2-7, with 7 positions matching TRBD1. V was pared by 5 bases and J by 5 bases, with 9 bases of the junction left unmatched. Germline CDR1 and CDR2: SGHAT and FQNNGV. The CDR3 has 14 residues. The CDR3 DNA reads as TGTGCCAGCAGCGCGCGCACCCAGGGGGACGAGCAGTACTTC. It yields the protein CASSARTQGDEQYF.